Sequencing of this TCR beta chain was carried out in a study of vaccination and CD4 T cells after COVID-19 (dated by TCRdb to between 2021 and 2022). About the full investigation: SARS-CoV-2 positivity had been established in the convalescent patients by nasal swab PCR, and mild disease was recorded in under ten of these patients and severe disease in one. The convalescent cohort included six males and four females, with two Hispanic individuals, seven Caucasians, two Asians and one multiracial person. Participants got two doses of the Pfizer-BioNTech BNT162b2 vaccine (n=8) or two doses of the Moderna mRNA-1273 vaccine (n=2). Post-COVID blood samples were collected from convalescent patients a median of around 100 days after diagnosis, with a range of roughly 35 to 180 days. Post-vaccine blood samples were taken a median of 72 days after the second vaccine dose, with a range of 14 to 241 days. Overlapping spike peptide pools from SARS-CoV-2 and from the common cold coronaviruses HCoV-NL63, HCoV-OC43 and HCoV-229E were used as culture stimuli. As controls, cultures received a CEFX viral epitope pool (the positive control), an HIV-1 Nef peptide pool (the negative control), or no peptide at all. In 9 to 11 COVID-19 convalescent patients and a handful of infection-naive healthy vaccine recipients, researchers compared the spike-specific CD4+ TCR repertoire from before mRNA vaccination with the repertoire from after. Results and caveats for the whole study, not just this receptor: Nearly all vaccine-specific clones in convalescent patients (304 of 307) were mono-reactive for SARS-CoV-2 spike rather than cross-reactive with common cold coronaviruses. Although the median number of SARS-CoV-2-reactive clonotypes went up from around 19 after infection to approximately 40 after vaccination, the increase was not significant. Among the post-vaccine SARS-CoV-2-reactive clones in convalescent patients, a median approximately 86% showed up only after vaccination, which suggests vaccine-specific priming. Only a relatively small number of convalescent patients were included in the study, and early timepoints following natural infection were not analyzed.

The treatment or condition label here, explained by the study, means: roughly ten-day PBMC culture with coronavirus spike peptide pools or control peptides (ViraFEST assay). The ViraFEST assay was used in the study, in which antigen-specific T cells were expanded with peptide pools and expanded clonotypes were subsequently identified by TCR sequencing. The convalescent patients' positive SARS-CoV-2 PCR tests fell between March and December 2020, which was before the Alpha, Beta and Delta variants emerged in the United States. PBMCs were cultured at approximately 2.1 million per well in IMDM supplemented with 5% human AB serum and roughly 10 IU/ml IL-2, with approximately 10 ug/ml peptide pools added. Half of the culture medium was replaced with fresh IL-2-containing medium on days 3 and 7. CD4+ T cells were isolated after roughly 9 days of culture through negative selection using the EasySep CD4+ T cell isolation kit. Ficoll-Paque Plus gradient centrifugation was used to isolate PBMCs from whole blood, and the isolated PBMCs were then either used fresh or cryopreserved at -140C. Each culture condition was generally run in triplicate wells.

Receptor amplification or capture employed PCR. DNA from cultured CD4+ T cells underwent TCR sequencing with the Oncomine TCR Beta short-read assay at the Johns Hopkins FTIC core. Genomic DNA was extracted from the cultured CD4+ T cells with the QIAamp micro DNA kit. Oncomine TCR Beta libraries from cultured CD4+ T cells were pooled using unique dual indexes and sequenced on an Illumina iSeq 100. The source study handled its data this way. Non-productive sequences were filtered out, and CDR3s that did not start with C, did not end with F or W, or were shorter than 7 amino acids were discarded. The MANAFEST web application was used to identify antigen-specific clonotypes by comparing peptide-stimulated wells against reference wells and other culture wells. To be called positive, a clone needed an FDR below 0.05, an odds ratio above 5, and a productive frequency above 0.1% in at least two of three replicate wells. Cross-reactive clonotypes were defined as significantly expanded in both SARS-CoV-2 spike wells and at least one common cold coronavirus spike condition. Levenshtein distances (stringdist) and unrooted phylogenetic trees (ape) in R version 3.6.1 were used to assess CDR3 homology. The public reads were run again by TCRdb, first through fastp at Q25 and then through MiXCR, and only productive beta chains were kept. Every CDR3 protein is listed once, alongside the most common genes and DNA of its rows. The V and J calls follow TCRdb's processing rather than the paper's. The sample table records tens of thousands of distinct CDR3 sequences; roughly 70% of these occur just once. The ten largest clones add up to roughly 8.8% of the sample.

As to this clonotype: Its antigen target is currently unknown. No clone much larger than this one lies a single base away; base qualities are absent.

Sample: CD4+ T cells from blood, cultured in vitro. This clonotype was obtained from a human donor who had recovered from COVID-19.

The CDR3 protein is CATSTVRAAGSDTQYF. The bases read TGTGCCACCAGCACGGTCCGGGCCGCTGGATCAGATACGCAGTATTTT. Recombination linked TRBV15 to TRBJ2-3, with no D gene named confidently. Including the terminal cysteine and phenylalanine, the CDR3 comprises 16 residues. Of all the DNA, just the CDR3 is kept, 48 bases in frame from base 1. Based on the germline V gene (reference sequence), the CDR1 and CDR2 sequences are LNHNV and YYDKDF. Between the V and J ends, shortened by 4 bases and 4 bases respectively, the junction contains 18 bases.